This T cell receptor (beta chain) is from a study of blood T cell repertoires in COVID-19. About the study: Some COVID-19 samples were acute and others convalescent; all came from the United States, Italy and Spain. From T cells, B-cell-depleted T cells, or PBMCs came the material, which was cDNA or gDNA.

Assignment of participants to cohorts was predicated upon participant-reported clinical history. CDR3 length: 15 residues. Looked up from germline, CDR1 is LGHDT and CDR2 is YNNKEL (reference sequence). The V and J ends lost 1 base and 6 bases respectively, with 12 bases between them. This table comes from immunoSEQ multiplex PCR, and its TCRdb copy is limited to in-frame clones, with some not included. The profile shows more than 200,000 clones, around 87% of them singletons. This chain connects TRBV3-1 (or the pseudogene TRBV3-2) to TRBJ1-4, with TRBD1 as a possible D gene (6 bases). The clonotype comes from a man aged 25-40 years in a cohort exposed to, infected with or recovered from COVID-19 (not recorded which). The specimen was PBMCs or T cells enriched from blood (not recorded which). In DNA, the CDR3 is TGTGCCAGCAGCCAAGGATTGGGGGCTGATGAAAAACTGTTTTTT. This translates into CASSQGLGADEKLFF.